The T cell receptor (beta chain) under discussion was sequenced for a study of OX40 agonist ivuxolimab in advanced cancers. Background on the study: It was permissible to have had prior anti-PD-1, anti-PD-L1 or anti-CTLA-4 therapy, and around 40% had some.

Whole-study results and caveats: Low normalized T-cell clonal expansion also characterized some of the nonresponders.

Trimming took off 6 bases at V and 7 bases at J, with 19 bases between the two ends. The CDR3 consists of 13 residues. CDR1 SQVTM and CDR2 ANQGSEA come from the germline V gene. This table comes from immunoSEQ multiplex PCR, and its TCRdb copy is limited to in-frame clones, with some not included. The table includes roughly 35,000 clones, roughly nine tenths detected once. In its sample, this clone was seen once. The antigen is not known. The study sampled blood at baseline, cycle 4 day 1, and cycle 7 day 1. The sample was CD4+ or CD8+ T cells sorted from blood, taken in a trial of the OX40 agonist ivuxolimab. This sequence was found in an adult with an advanced solid tumor such as melanoma, head and neck, liver or kidney cancer. This chain links TRBV29-1 with TRBJ2-7; D is possibly TRBD1 (6 bases). DNA for the CDR3: TGCAGCGTCCGGGACACTTCCCTTGGGGAGCAGTACTTC. It encodes CSVRDTSLGEQYF.